The TCR beta chain under discussion was sequenced for a study of control samples from healthy donors and cancer patients. Sequenced by immunoSEQ multiplex PCR; TCRdb stores in-frame clones only, minus some. The sample lists about 55,000 clones; approximately 95% were seen once. Germline CDR1 is SGHRS and CDR2 is YFSETQ. The CDR3 runs 14 residues. The junction had 3 bases not matched to a gene; V was cut back by 4 bases and J by 4 bases. The clonotype comes from a woman aged 18-29 years in good health. V usage is TRBV5-1 and J usage is TRBJ1-1, with 11 bases matching TRBD1. Sequencing was carried out using blood. The CDR3 loop is CASSGTGGSTEAFF. In nucleotides, the CDR3 is TGCGCCAGCAGCGGGACAGGGGGTTCCACTGAAGCTTTCTTT.